Given below is one TCR beta chain in context. The protocol was immunoSEQ multiplex PCR, while the TCRdb copy is restricted to in-frame clones and leaves out a portion. The sample lists over 50,000 clones, around 81% occurring once. This entry belongs to a study of T cell responses to AZD1222 COVID-19 vaccine. This clonotype was sampled from an adult who received the AZD1222 COVID-19 vaccine. Sequences were derived from peripheral blood, sampled 28 days after the second AZD1222 dose.

CDR3 loop: CASGTSGGIGELFF. The CDR3 DNA reads as TGTGCCAGCGGGACTAGCGGGGGTATCGGGGAGCTGTTTTTT. The chain links TRBV27 to TRBJ2-2; TRBD2 matches at 14 bases. Germline CDR1 is MNHEY and CDR2 is SMNVEV (reference sequence). V lost 8 bases to trimming and J lost 7 bases; unmatched junction nucleotides: 3. The length of the CDR3 is 14 residues.